A single sample gave rise to the 11 T cell receptor beta chains below, sequenced in a study of shared clonotypes between healthy human individuals. Generated by immunoSEQ multiplex PCR, the TCRdb table keeps only in-frame clones and is missing some. Of some 2,500,000 clones listed, about 90% are singletons. The sequencing sample was made of naive CD4+ T cells from PBMCs. The subset: CD45RA+ positively selected. The receptors derive from a man younger than 35 in good health. Some clones in this sample may be carry-over from other donors' samples.

The chain uses TRBV5-1 and TRBJ2-5; 7 bases align to TRBD1. V dropped 3 bases and J dropped 2; count of bases not matched to a gene: 7. Germline CDR1 is SGHRS and CDR2 is YFSETQ. This CDR3 is built from 15 residues. CDR3 loop: CASSSGTANQETQYF. CDR3 coding DNA: TGCGCCAGCAGCTCGGGGACAGCTAATCAAGAGACCCAGTACTTC.

Remarks on this clone: This sample includes further DNA sequences coding for the same CDR3. The chain has TRBV6-5 and TRBJ2-7; 9 bases fit TRBD1. Germline V gives CDR1 MNHEY, CDR2 SVGAGI. The V segment lost 6 bases and the J segment 2 bases; nucleotides outside the gene matches: 5. The CDR3 runs to 14 residues. CDR3 sequence reads: CASRPGTGTYEQYF. CDR3 coding DNA: TGTGCCAGCAGACCCGGGACAGGGACCTACGAGCAGTACTTC.

The chain carries TRBV6-6 and TRBJ2-3, with 7 bases aligning to TRBD2. This CDR3 contains 13 residues. After removal of 7 bases from V and 9 bases from J, the junction contained 10 bases not matched to a gene. Per germline, CDR1 MNHNY and CDR2 SVGAGI (reference sequence). DNA for the CDR3: TGTGCCAGCACTCAAGGCGGGAGCCCCACGCAGTATTTT. It translates to CASTQGGSPTQYF.

This sequence joins TRBV7-2 and TRBJ2-1; tentatively, D is TRBD2 (5 bases). V gave up 0 bases and J gave up 6 bases, with 12 bases separating them. This CDR3 has 15 amino acids. CDR1 is SGHTA, CDR2 FQGNSA, per germline. CDR3 sequence reads: CASSLAGRVFNEQFF. The DNA of the CDR3 is TGTGCCAGCAGCTTAGCAGGGCGGGTATTCAATGAGCAGTTCTTC.

The V and J genes are TRBV5-1 and TRBJ2-1; 7 bases match TRBD2. Germline V lookup: CDR1 SGHRS, CDR2 YFSETQ. The ends lost 5 bases at V and 5 bases at J; junction bases unmatched: 7. The CDR3 has 14 residues. Here the CDR3 DNA reads TGCGCCAGCAGAGTCGGGACTACTAACAATGAGCAGTTCTTC. Translation: CASRVGTTNNEQFF.

The chain has TRBV19 and TRBJ2-6; 8 positions match TRBD1. This CDR3 is built from 17 residues. Germline trimming cut 1 base from V and 2 bases from J; bases unmatched to any gene: 4. CDR1 is LNHDA, CDR2 SQIVND, per germline (reference sequence). DNA of the CDR3: TGTGCCAGTAGTATAGGGTCAGGGGGCACTGGGGCCAACGTCCTGACTTTC. Its translation: CASSIGSGGTGANVLTF.

J is TRBJ1-5 and V is TRBV4-1, with a tentative D call TRBD1 (5 bases). V was clipped by 1 base and J by 0 bases, with 10 bases between them. CDR3 size: 16 residues. Germline V CDR1 and CDR2: MGHRA, YSYEKL. As DNA, the CDR3 is TGCGCCAGCAGCCAAGTACCAGGGAGTAGCAATCAGCCCCAGCATTTT. Protein sequence: CASSQVPGSSNQPQHF.

The V call is TRBV27, the J call TRBJ2-7; 11 positions agree with TRBD2. The trim removed 4 bases at V and 4 bases at J, leaving 12 bases unmatched. Germline CDR1 MNHEY, CDR2 SMNVEV (reference sequence). This CDR3 is built from 17 residues. In nucleotides, the CDR3 is TGTGCCAGCAGTTATTACCGGACTAGCGGGTTCCCTTACGAGCAGTACTTC. The encoded protein is CASSYYRTSGFPYEQYF.

This clone appeared once. In DNA, the CDR3 is TGTGCCAGCTCACCACAGGCTAGCGGGAGCTACGAGCAGTACTTC. Translation: CASSPQASGSYEQYF. The chain recombines TRBV18 with TRBJ2-7; TRBD2 matches 10 bases. The germline V gene has CDR1 KGHSH and CDR2 LQKENI. The CDR3 contains 15 residues. J gave up 3 bases and V 1 base, and 3 bases lay outside the gene matches.

The genes are TRBV5-1 and TRBJ2-5, with D perhaps TRBD1 (8 bases). V shed 2 bases and J shed 2 bases, with 16 bases lying between them. From germline, CDR1 is SGHRS and CDR2 YFSETQ. The CDR3 totals 16 residues. CDR3 region: CASSFLGQGGQETQYF. The CDR3 DNA reads as TGCGCCAGCAGCTTCTTAGGACAGGGAGGGCAAGAGACCCAGTACTTC.

The chain recombines TRBV21-1 with TRBJ1-5. TRBV21-1 counts as a pseudogene. The CDR3 spans 15 residues. The CDR3 nucleotides read TGTGCCAGCAGCAAAGTTCGCCCAGCCTTTCAGCCCCAGCATTTT. It yields the protein CASSKVRPAFQPQHF.